The 27 T cell receptor beta chains below all came from one sample that was sequenced in a study of blood T cell repertoires in COVID-19. The method was immunoSEQ multiplex PCR; TCRdb's version includes in-frame clones alone and lacks a portion of them. The sample records some 390,000 clones, roughly 86% being singletons. What was sequenced was peripheral blood. Every receptor here comes from a woman aged 55-70 years with COVID-19, enrolled during active disease.

This clone has a single count. The sample has other DNA sequences that encode this CDR3 too. The chain joins TRBV12-5 to TRBJ2-1; perhaps TRBD1 as D (6 bases). The V end lost 2 bases, the J end lost 9 bases, and 14 bases lay between the germline ends. Germline lookup yields CDR1 LGHNT and CDR2 FRNRAP. The CDR3 length is 14 residues. CDR3 nucleotide sequence: TGTGCTAGTGGTTTGTCCGCAGGGGTTGCTGAGCAGTTCTTC. This sequence encodes CASGLSAGVAEQFF.

This sequence joins TRBV27 and TRBJ1-5, with D possibly TRBD1 on 6 matching bases. The germline CDR1 and CDR2 sequences are MNHEY and SMNVEV (reference sequence). The CDR3 runs to 15 residues. The V gene lost 6 bases and the J gene lost 0 bases, with 12 bases spanning the gap. The CDR3 here is CASRLGQISNQPQHF. CDR3 sequence (DNA): TGTGCCAGCAGACTAGGACAGATTAGCAATCAGCCCCAGCATTTT.

This CDR3 reads CASSTGGSGANVLTF. The CDR3 DNA sequence: TGTGCCAGCTCCACGGGGGGATCTGGGGCCAACGTCCTGACTTTC. The chain recombines TRBV5-4 with TRBJ2-6; 7 bases line up with TRBD2. The germline V gene has CDR1 SGHNT and CDR2 YYREEE (reference sequence). The V segment lost 7 bases and the J segment 1 base; nucleotides outside the gene matches: 5. The CDR3 consists of 15 residues. Variable domain in full (rest from reference TRBV5-4 and TRBJ2-6): ETGVTQSPTHLIKTRGQQVTLRCSSQSGHNTVSWYQQALGQGPQFIFQYYREEENGRGNFPPRFSGLQFPNYSSELNVNALELDDSALYLCASSTGGSGANVLTFGAGSRLTVL.

The chain carries TRBV4-2 and TRBJ2-7; TRBD1 matches 9 bases. The germline V gene has CDR1 LGHNA and CDR2 YNFKEQ. This CDR3 contains 15 residues. Losses at the gene ends were 4 bases for V and 2 bases for J; bases not matched to a gene: 6. The CDR3 sequence: CASSPGQGLTYEQYF. The DNA for the CDR3 is TGTGCCAGCAGCCCAGGACAGGGGCTAACCTACGAGCAGTACTTC.

This chain uses TRBV24-1 with TRBJ2-1; D gene ambiguous. Germline loops: CDR1 KGHDR, CDR2 SFDVKD. Trimming took 5 bases from V and 7 from J, leaving 14 bases between them. The CDR3 contains 14 residues. The CDR3 here is CATSVGQVRNEQFF. CDR3 DNA: TGTGCCACCAGTGTGGGCCAAGTCAGGAATGAGCAGTTCTTC.

The chain combines TRBV10-3 with TRBJ2-5; 7 nucleotides align to TRBD1. V was clipped by 3 bases and J by 5 bases; unmatched bases: 9. This CDR3 has 15 residues. Germline V gene lookup returns CDR1 ENHRY and CDR2 SYGVKD. CDR3 sequence (DNA): TGTGCCATCAGTGAAGGTCAAGGGGGCGCGGAGACCCAGTACTTC. It translates to CAISEGQGGAETQYF.

The chain carries TRBV5-1 and TRBJ2-5, with 10 bases fitting TRBD1. With V trimmed by 2 bases and J by 5 bases, 9 bases remained unmatched. The CDR3 covers 16 residues. Germline V gives CDR1 SGHRS, CDR2 YFSETQ. CDR3 sequence (DNA): TGCGCCAGCAGCTTCCCCGGGACAGGGGCCTGGGAGACCCAGTACTTC. It yields the protein CASSFPGTGAWETQYF.

The V gene is TRBV19, the J gene TRBJ1-1; no firm D call. Germline CDR1 and CDR2: LNHDA and SQIVND (reference sequence). Trimming took 5 bases from V and 7 from J, leaving 11 bases between them. This CDR3 has 12 residues. This chain's CDR3 is CASSDRVGEAFF. The CDR3 bases are TGTGCCAGTAGTGACCGGGTCGGTGAAGCTTTCTTT.

The V call is TRBV18, the J call TRBJ2-2; 8 nucleotides line up with TRBD1. Germline V gene data show CDR1 as KGHSH and CDR2 as LQKENI. There are 14 residues in the CDR3. The J segment lost 5 bases and the V segment lost 6 bases, leaving 5 bases of the junction unmatched. CDR3 sequence (DNA): TGTGCCAGCTCCCTCAGACAGGGGACCGGGGAGCTGTTTTTT. Residues: CASSLRQGTGELFF.

This chain uses TRBV7-9 with TRBJ1-6; no reliable D call. V dropped 5 bases and J dropped 5 bases, with 13 bases sitting between them. CDR1 is SEHNR and CDR2 is FQNEAQ in the germline V gene (reference sequence). The CDR3 runs 15 residues. In nucleotides, the CDR3 is TGTGCCAGCAGCCACGTCCGGGGAAATAATTCACCCCTCCACTTT. It translates to CASSHVRGNNSPLHF.

This chain links TRBV9 with TRBJ1-1; D gene unclear. CDR1 SGDLS and CDR2 YYNGEE come from the germline V gene. V was shortened by 0 bases and J by 3 bases, with 6 bases between the two germline ends. This CDR3 comprises 13 residues. The CDR3 here is CASSVEPDTEAFF. For the CDR3, the DNA is TGTGCCAGCAGCGTAGAACCGGACACTGAAGCTTTCTTT.

The chain employs TRBV3-1 (or the pseudogene TRBV3-2) and TRBJ1-2; 7 bases match TRBD1. CDR1 LGHDT and CDR2 YNNKEL come from the germline V gene (reference sequence). With 4 bases clipped from V and 9 bases from J, the junction kept 11 bases outside the gene matches. The CDR3 runs 14 residues. The CDR3 region has the DNA TGTGCCAGCAGCCCTTCAGGGGGGAGGAGAAGCTACACCTTC. Amino acid sequence: CASSPSGGRRSYTF.

This sequence joins TRBV19 and TRBJ2-2; 10 bases line up with TRBD1. Trimming removed 7 bases from V and 7 bases from J; junction bases left unmatched: 9. Germline V CDR1 and CDR2: LNHDA, SQIVND (reference sequence). The CDR3 consists of 15 residues. CDR3 DNA: TGTGCCAGTACCAGACAGACAGGGGGCCGCGGGGAGCTGTTTTTT. Translation: CASTRQTGGRGELFF. The whole variable domain, filled in from reference TRBV19 and TRBJ2-2, reads DGGITQSPKYLFRKEGQNVTLSCEQNLNHDAMYWYRQDPGQGLRLIYYSQIVNDFQKGDIAEGYSVSREKKESFPLTVTSAQKNPTAFYLCASTRQTGGRGELFFGEGSRLTVL.

The gene calls are TRBV18 and TRBJ2-5; TRBD1 matches at 7 bases. The trim removed 2 bases at V and 1 base at J, leaving 10 bases unmatched. The CDR3 extends over 17 amino acids. Germline CDR1 KGHSH, CDR2 LQKENI. DNA of the CDR3: TGTGCCAGCTCACCAGGCAAGGGGGCGAGTACCCAAGAGACCCAGTACTTC. It specifies CASSPGKGASTQETQYF.

The chain joins TRBV5-6 to TRBJ2-1, with a tentative D call TRBD1 (6 bases). The length of the CDR3 is 17 residues. V shed 1 base and J shed 4 bases, with 18 bases lying between them. Germline V gene data show CDR1 as SGHDT and CDR2 as YYEEEE. The CDR3 protein is CASSLTWGPVRYNEQFF. The DNA for the CDR3 is TGTGCCAGCAGCTTGACGTGGGGGCCCGTGAGATACAATGAGCAGTTCTTC.

This clone came up once. This chain links TRBV14 with TRBJ2-1, with 8 bases fitting TRBD1. V shed 4 bases and J 2 bases; nucleotides not matched to a gene: 7. Germline-derived CDR1 and CDR2 are SGHDN and FVKESK. The CDR3 runs 16 residues. CDR3 loop: CASSLFGQGAYNEQFF. CDR3 in DNA: TGTGCCAGCAGCCTGTTCGGACAGGGAGCCTACAATGAGCAGTTCTTC.

V usage is TRBV6-1 and J usage is TRBJ2-7, with 10 bases lining up with TRBD1. The CDR3 extends over 15 amino acids. Unmatched junction bases numbered 6, after V lost 3 bases and J lost 4 bases. Germline V gives CDR1 MNHNS, CDR2 SASEGT. Written as DNA, the CDR3 is TGTGCCAGCAGTGACCCGGGACAGGGGAGATACGAGCAGTACTTC. Amino acids: CASSDPGQGRYEQYF.

J is TRBJ1-2 and V is TRBV2; 8 nucleotides agree with TRBD1. CDR1 is SNHLY, CDR2 FYNNEI, per germline. Germline trimming cut 5 bases from V and 6 bases from J; bases unmatched to any gene: 8. The CDR3 has 14 residues. The CDR3 is CASSWRQGNDGYTF. The CDR3 bases are TGTGCCAGCAGTTGGCGACAGGGGAACGATGGCTACACCTTC.

This chain connects TRBV3-1 (or the pseudogene TRBV3-2) to TRBJ1-2; no reliable D call. CDR3 length equals 12 residues. The germline V and J ends were trimmed by 2 bases and 8 bases, with 9 bases remaining between them. Germline assignment: CDR1 LGHDT and CDR2 YNNKEL (reference sequence). Here the CDR3 reads CASSQLSGGYTF. The CDR3 DNA reads as TGTGCCAGCAGCCAATTATCCGGGGGCTACACCTTC.

On this clone itself: Additional DNA sequences in this sample encode the identical CDR3. J is TRBJ1-6 and V is TRBV15; 9 positions agree with TRBD1. J was trimmed by 7 bases and V by 3 bases; bases with no gene match: 1. The germline gives CDR1 LNHNV, CDR2 YYDKDF (reference sequence). The CDR3 length is 14 residues. Written as DNA, the CDR3 is TGTGCCACCAGCAGGACAGGGGGGAATTCACCCCTCCACTTT. It encodes CATSRTGGNSPLHF.

The table lists this clone with a count of one. The chain is built from TRBV4-1 and TRBJ1-3; 8 bases align to TRBD1. The CDR3 is 18 amino acids. The J segment lost 1 base and the V segment lost 1 base, leaving 9 bases of the junction unmatched. Germline-derived CDR1 and CDR2 are MGHRA and YSYEKL. CDR3 protein: CASSQGRRQGASGNTIYF. Written as DNA, the CDR3 is TGCGCCAGCAGCCAAGGGAGGAGGCAGGGGGCTTCTGGAAACACCATATATTTT.

This chain joins TRBV3-1 (or the pseudogene TRBV3-2) and TRBJ1-1, with TRBD1 matching 7 bases. Germline CDR1 LGHDT, CDR2 YNNKEL (reference sequence). V shed 4 bases, J shed 7 bases, and the junction held 9 bases outside the gene matches. The CDR3 totals 14 residues. The DNA for the CDR3 is TGTGCCAGCAGCCTAGGGGGCTTTTTCGATGAAGCTTTCTTT. Protein sequence: CASSLGGFFDEAFF.

The table lists this clone with a count of one. This rearrangement joins TRBV10-3 to TRBJ1-5, with D unclear. The V end was cut by 0 bases, the J end by 3 bases, with 6 bases between. CDR1 is ENHRY and CDR2 is SYGVKD in the germline V gene. The CDR3 is 14 amino acids. The CDR3 DNA follows: TGTGCCATCAGTGAGTCCTTTTCCAATCAGCCCCAGCATTTT. As protein: CAISESFSNQPQHF.

This clone was seen once. The rearrangement uses TRBV2 and TRBJ2-3; 14 bases are shared with TRBD2. The CDR3 runs to 16 residues. Germline V CDR1 and CDR2: SNHLY, FYNNEI. V gave up 8 bases and J gave up 4 bases; unmatched junction bases: 8. The CDR3 spells CASRGTSGGPPDTQYF. CDR3 DNA: TGTGCCAGCCGTGGGACTAGCGGGGGCCCTCCAGATACGCAGTATTTT.

The V gene is TRBV5-6, the J gene TRBJ1-2, with D perhaps matching TRBD1 (5 bases). Germline CDR1 and CDR2: SGHDT and YYEEEE. This CDR3 spans 14 amino acids. V was trimmed by 2 bases and J by 8 bases, leaving 16 bases between them. The DNA for the CDR3 is TGTGCCAGCAGCTTCCCTTATATGGGGCTGGGCTACACCTTC. The encoded protein is CASSFPYMGLGYTF.

This clone was detected only a few times. The rearrangement uses TRBV6-4 and TRBJ1-5; no definite D call. The CDR3 contains 13 residues. Germline loops: CDR1 MRHNA, CDR2 SNTAGT. Trimming stripped 2 bases from V and 9 bases from J, with 11 bases between. CDR3 nucleotide sequence: TGTGCCAGCAGTGACGGGTTGGAGGGGCCCCAGCATTTT. Protein sequence: CASSDGLEGPQHF.

The chain is built from TRBV12-5 and TRBJ2-3; TRBD1 matches 9 bases. Germline V CDR1 and CDR2: LGHNT, FRNRAP. The junction had 3 bases not matched to a gene; V was cut back by 5 bases and J by 0 bases. There are 15 residues in the CDR3. CDR3 sequence: CASGPGQGSTDTQYF. For the CDR3, the DNA is TGTGCTAGTGGTCCGGGACAGGGAAGCACAGATACGCAGTATTTT.